One and the same sample provided the 18 T cell receptor beta chains below, sequenced in a study of beta chain features in type 1 diabetes. Of the isolated RNA, all was reverse transcribed, and so the sequenced material was expressed TCRB transcripts. The data were produced by immunoSEQ multiplex PCR, yet TCRdb's version contains in-frame clones alone and is incomplete. Of under 300,000 clones listed, 8% are singletons. Sequences were obtained from central memory CD4+ T cells from blood. The receptors here all came from a woman aged 18 to 35 in good health.

The chain couples TRBV7-2 to TRBJ2-5; 7 nucleotides line up with TRBD2. The CDR3 length is 15 residues. V was pared by 3 bases and J by 4 bases, with 8 bases of the junction left unmatched. Germline V lookup: CDR1 SGHTA, CDR2 FQGNSA. The CDR3 nucleotides read TGTGCCAGCAGCTTTGGACCGGCTAGCGGAGAGACCCAGTACTTC. Translated: CASSFGPASGETQYF. Using reference TRBV7-2 and TRBJ2-5 for the parts outside the CDR3, the full variable domain is GAGVSQSPSNKVTEKGKDVELRCDPISGHTALYWYRQSLGQGLEFLIYFQGNSAPDKSGLPSDRFSAERTGGSVSTLTIQRTQQEDSAVYLCASSFGPASGETQYFGPGTRLLVL.

This clone was seen only a few times. This rearrangement joins TRBV4-3 to TRBJ2-3; D is ambiguous. The CDR3 loop spans 15 amino acids. With 0 bases removed from V and 2 bases from J, the gap between germline ends came to 9 bases. Per germline, CDR1 LGHNA and CDR2 YSLEER. The CDR3 spells CASSQDRMNTDTQYF. The CDR3 coding sequence is TGCGCCAGCAGCCAAGACAGGATGAACACAGATACGCAGTATTTT.

This clone appeared a few times. The chain combines TRBV18 with TRBJ1-1; tentatively, D is TRBD1 (6 bases). Trimming removed 6 bases at V and 6 bases at J, with 23 bases between. The CDR3 spans 16 residues. From germline, CDR1 is KGHSH and CDR2 LQKENI. In DNA, the CDR3 is TGTGCCAGCTCGCCAAAAGGAGGGGGGTTAAATCCTGAAGCTTTCTTT. Translated, it gives CASSPKGGGLNPEAFF.

This clone was found many times. CDR3 sequence reads: CASSIAPGKLFF. CDR3 sequence (DNA): TGTGCCAGTAGTATAGCCCCCGGAAAACTGTTTTTT. The chain uses TRBV19 and TRBJ1-4; no reliable D call. The V gene lost 1 base and the J gene lost 10 bases, with 7 bases spanning the gap. The germline V gene has CDR1 LNHDA and CDR2 SQIVND (reference sequence). The CDR3 loop spans 12 amino acids.

This sequence joins TRBV7-2 and TRBJ2-1, with D maybe TRBD1 (5 bases). CDR3 length: 13 residues. The ends were cut back, 3 bases at V and 10 bases at J, with 13 bases in the middle. CDR1 is SGHTA, CDR2 FQGNSA, per germline. The CDR3 is CASSFSRAGEQFF. The CDR3 nucleotides are TGTGCCAGCAGCTTCTCCAGGGCAGGGGAGCAGTTCTTC.

This chain connects TRBV6-5 to TRBJ1-1; D is perhaps TRBD1 (5 bases). Trimming took off 0 bases at V and 4 bases at J, with 12 bases between the two ends. Per the germline V gene, CDR1 is MNHEY and CDR2 is SVGAGI. This CDR3 region has 15 residues. The CDR3 region is CASSYSLTGGTEAFF. The CDR3 region has the DNA TGTGCCAGCAGTTACTCCCTGACGGGGGGCACTGAAGCTTTCTTT.

This clone turned up a few times. The V gene is TRBV5-6, the J gene TRBJ1-6, with TRBD1 as a possible D gene (5 bases). V was trimmed by 4 bases and J by 9 bases, leaving 17 bases between them. Germline values: CDR1 SGHDT, CDR2 YYEEEE. CDR3 length: 15 amino acids. CDR3 DNA: TGTGCCAGCAGCGCGTACGGGACGGGTACTTCACCCCTCCACTTT. It is translated as CASSAYGTGTSPLHF.

The sample holds a few counts of this clone. A clone one base away is much larger, so this may be a read error. The rearrangement joins TRBV5-4 to TRBJ2-3; D remains unclear. V lost 4 bases and J lost 0, with 12 bases in between. CDR3 size: 15 residues. CDR1 is SGHNT and CDR2 is YYREEE in the germline V gene (reference sequence). CDR3 region: CASSQGSYSTDTQYF. CDR3 DNA: TGTGCCAGCAGCCAAGGCAGCTACAGCACAGATACGCAGTATTTT.

This clone came up many times. The V gene is TRBV19, the J gene TRBJ2-3; 7 nucleotides match TRBD2. The trim removed 9 bases at V and 5 bases at J, leaving 14 bases unmatched. Per germline, CDR1 LNHDA and CDR2 SQIVND (reference sequence). The CDR3 runs to 15 residues. For the CDR3, the DNA is TGTGCCAGCTCTAACCGACGGGGGGTTCAAGATACGCAGTATTTT. Encoded protein: CASSNRRGVQDTQYF.

This chain links TRBV11-2 with TRBJ1-1, with no clear D. This CDR3 spans 13 amino acids. V lost 10 bases and J 0 bases, leaving 12 bases between the germline ends. Per germline, CDR1 SGHAT and CDR2 FQNNGV. This chain's CDR3 is CATRVGMNTEAFF. The CDR3 DNA follows: TGTGCCACCCGGGTGGGCATGAACACTGAAGCTTTCTTT.

This clone was counted only a few times. J is TRBJ1-2 and V is TRBV18; the match to TRBD1 covers 8 bases. The CDR3 runs 15 residues. Germline values: CDR1 KGHSH, CDR2 LQKENI. The V segment lost 2 bases and the J segment 5 bases; nucleotides outside the gene matches: 7. This CDR3 is CASSPYGQGGYGYTF. Here the CDR3 DNA reads TGTGCCAGCTCACCATACGGACAGGGAGGGTATGGCTACACCTTC.

This clone was seen a few times. The chain has TRBV25-1 and TRBJ2-3; D is perhaps TRBD2 (6 bases). Germline V gene data show CDR1 as MGHDK and CDR2 as SYGVNS. CDR3 length: 18 amino acids. V was trimmed by 3 bases and J by 1 base, leaving 20 bases between them. The CDR3 sequence: CASSEPPYGTRGTDTQYF. CDR3 bases: TGTGCCAGCAGTGAGCCCCCTTATGGGACTCGGGGCACAGATACGCAGTATTTT.

The CDR3 DNA reads as TGTGCCAGCAGCTCGGGACTGAAGACCCGAGGGAATGAGCAGTTCTTC. This codes for CASSSGLKTRGNEQFF. The rearrangement uses TRBV11-3 and TRBJ2-1, with D perhaps TRBD2 (6 bases). The V end lost 4 bases, the J end lost 7 bases, and 20 bases lay between the germline ends. This CDR3 is 16 amino acids long. In germline, CDR1 is SGHNT, CDR2 YENEEA.

This chain links TRBV29-1 with TRBJ2-3, with 11 bases aligning to TRBD2. Looked up from germline, CDR1 is SQVTM and CDR2 is ANQGSEA. The CDR3 spans 15 residues. Losses at the gene ends were 4 bases for V and 2 bases for J; bases not matched to a gene: 5. The CDR3 nucleotides read TGCAGCGTTGGCGGGACTAGCGGCGACACAGATACGCAGTATTTT. It codes for CSVGGTSGDTDTQYF.

The chain links TRBV11-1 to TRBJ2-2; D unclear. Trimming took off 6 bases at V and 6 bases at J, with 20 bases between the two ends. CDR1 SGHAT and CDR2 FQDESV come from the germline V gene (reference sequence). This CDR3 has 16 amino acids. CDR3 sequence (DNA): TGTGCCAGCAGTTCCGGACGGACCCAGGTAGCCGGGGAGCTGTTTTTT. It encodes CASSSGRTQVAGELFF.

This clone was counted a few times. The chain couples TRBV13 to TRBJ2-7; D gene uncertain. Germline lookup yields CDR1 PRHDT and CDR2 FYEKMQ (reference sequence). V lost 6 bases to trimming and J lost 4 bases, with 10 bases between them. The CDR3 consists of 12 residues. The CDR3 bases are TGTGCCAGCAGTGTTAACACATACGAGCAGTACGTC. This codes for CASSVNTYEQYV.

This clone has just a few counts. The chain has TRBV5-6 and TRBJ1-4; no clear D. The CDR3 is 16 residues long. The V gene lost 2 bases and the J gene lost 8 bases, with 19 bases spanning the gap. Germline CDR1 SGHDT, CDR2 YYEEEE. DNA for the CDR3: TGTGCCAGCAGCTTACGCCTCGGAGGTATTCACGAAAAACTGTTTTTT. Translated: CASSLRLGGIHEKLFF.

This clone has more than one count but fewer than ten. J is TRBJ2-2 and V is TRBV5-1; D gene unclear. V was shortened by 2 bases and J by 5 bases, with 7 bases between the two germline ends. From germline, CDR1 is SGHRS and CDR2 YFSETQ. The CDR3 totals 13 residues. The CDR3 region is CASSFQGTGELFF. DNA for the CDR3: TGCGCCAGCAGCTTTCAAGGTACCGGGGAGCTGTTTTTT.